This T cell receptor (beta chain) emerged from a study of blood T cell repertoires in COVID-19. Background on the study: The study drew acute and convalescent COVID-19 samples from the United States, Italy and Spain. The cDNA or gDNA used as material had been derived from T cells, B-cell-depleted T cells, or PBMCs.

Per the authors' pipeline: It was from reference gene primer amplification that nucleated cell counts were estimated. Data came from immunoSEQ multiplex PCR; TCRdb stores just in-frame clones and leaves some out. The V and J calls and the clone size are those of that table, but D and trimming were determined from the DNA. The sample shows more than 150,000 clones, roughly 85% of them seen only once. The CDR3 sequence is 17 residues long. With V trimmed by 6 bases and J by 0 bases, 11 bases remained unmatched. CDR1 LGHDT and CDR2 YNNKEL come from the germline V gene (reference sequence). The genes are TRBV3-1 (or the pseudogene TRBV3-2) and TRBJ1-1, with 9 bases lining up with TRBD1. The sequencing input was peripheral blood. The sequence was collected from a man aged 55 to 70 with acute or convalescent COVID-19. DNA for the CDR3: TGTGCCAGCAGACAACAGGGGGCAGGGCTCATGAACACTGAAGCTTTCTTT. It codes for CASRQQGAGLMNTEAFF.